The 18 T cell receptor beta chains below were found in one sample sequenced in a study of metastatic and nonmetastatic thyroid tumors. The entire patient cohort was treatment-naive prior to thyroid surgery. With MiXCR, TCRdb called clones anew from the PCR reads. There are more than 13,000 clones in the sample; roughly 29% occur only once, and roughly 52% lies in the top ten. Sequencing was performed on tumor tissue. Every receptor here comes from a male donor with papillary thyroid cancer or a benign thyroid nodule (not recorded which). Some clones in this sample may be carry-over from other donors' samples.

CDR3 sequence reads: CASSPRQGDEKLFF. CDR3 sequence (DNA): TGTGCCAGCTCACCACGGCAGGGGGATGAAAAACTGTTTTTT. The V and J genes are TRBV18 and TRBJ1-4, with TRBD1 identical over 7 bases. The CDR3 runs 14 residues. From germline, CDR1 is KGHSH and CDR2 LQKENI. The V gene end was trimmed by 1 base and the J gene end by 6 bases; junction bases not matched to a gene: 2.

V is TRBV6-1 and J is TRBJ1-1, with D unresolved. Germline V gene data show CDR1 as MNHNS and CDR2 as SASEGT. This CDR3 spans 13 amino acids. V was clipped by 2 bases and J by 5 bases, with 9 bases between them. CDR3: CASSEFTGTEAFF. Written as DNA, the CDR3 is TGTGCCAGCAGTGAATTCACCGGGACTGAAGCTTTCTTT.

This clone has a count of ten or more. The chain carries TRBV19 and TRBJ2-6; D is undetermined. CDR1 LNHDA and CDR2 SQIVND come from the germline V gene (reference sequence). The germline V and J ends were trimmed by 3 bases and 4 bases, with 22 bases remaining between them. This CDR3 is built from 19 residues. The CDR3 protein is CASSMRQGLNLWGANVLTF. The CDR3 bases are TGTGCCAGTAGTATGAGGCAAGGTCTCAATCTCTGGGGGGCCAACGTCCTGACTTTC.

The chain employs TRBV4-1 and TRBJ2-3; 9 bases fit TRBD1. Germline V CDR1 and CDR2: MGHRA, YSYEKL. V was pared by 8 bases and J by 2 bases, with 17 bases of the junction left unmatched. This CDR3 spans 18 amino acids. CDR3 loop: CASCLRGQGLAHTDTQYF. CDR3 sequence (DNA): TGCGCCAGCTGCCTCCGGGGACAGGGATTAGCCCACACAGATACGCAGTATTTT.

This clone was counted at least ten times. The rearrangement links TRBV5-5 to TRBJ2-1, with 7 positions matching TRBD1. J lost 4 bases, V lost 3 bases, and 7 bases had no gene match. The germline V gene encodes CDR1 SGHKS and CDR2 YYEKEE (reference sequence). The CDR3 totals 15 residues. The CDR3 protein is CASSWMPGQYNEQFF. The CDR3 DNA follows: TGTGCCAGCAGCTGGATGCCGGGACAGTACAATGAGCAGTTCTTC.

As for this clone: Being one base from a much bigger clone, this may be a read error. The sample has other DNA sequences that encode this CDR3 too. The rearrangement links TRBV20-1 to TRBJ2-3, with 8 bases fitting TRBD1. Germline V CDR1 and CDR2: DFQATT, SNEGSKA (reference sequence). V lost 6 bases to trimming and J lost 3 bases; unmatched junction nucleotides: 11. This CDR3 spans 15 amino acids. The chain's CDR3 is CSAKTGQGKTDTQYF. CDR3 bases: TGCAGTGCCAAGACTGGACAGGGCAAGACAGATACGCAGTATTTT.

This clone counts as medium-sized. The V and J genes are TRBV9 and TRBJ1-1; no clear D gene. V lost 5 bases to trimming and J lost 4 bases, with 9 bases between them. Germline CDR1 is SGDLS and CDR2 is YYNGEE. CDR3 length: 12 amino acids. The CDR3 loop reads CASSKGGTEAFF. The CDR3 nucleotides read TGTGCCAGCAGTAAGGGCGGCACTGAAGCTTTCTTT.

This clone was counted ten times or more. The genes are TRBV6-5 and TRBJ1-2, with a weak D call TRBD1 (6 bases). From germline, CDR1 is MNHEY and CDR2 SVGAGI. The CDR3 extends over 15 amino acids. V lost 1 base, J lost 4 bases, and 13 bases lay in between. The CDR3 here is CASSYWGRGIYGYTF. In DNA form, the CDR3 reads TGTGCCAGCAGTTACTGGGGGCGGGGGATCTATGGCTACACCTTC.

The chain combines TRBV12-3 or TRBV12-4 with TRBJ2-7; the D gene could be TRBD1 or TRBD2 (6 bases each). There are 14 residues in the CDR3. V lost 5 bases and J 7 bases, leaving 18 bases between the germline ends. The CDR3 reads CASSGGGPIVEQYF. In nucleotides, the CDR3 is TGTGCCAGCAGTGGAGGGGGACCGATTGTAGAGCAGTACTTC.

In its sample, this clone was seen many times. This rearrangement joins TRBV7-9 to TRBJ1-1, with 8 bases matching TRBD1. Germline loops: CDR1 SEHNR, CDR2 FQNEAQ (reference sequence). V lost 4 bases to trimming and J lost 3 bases; unmatched junction nucleotides: 4. This CDR3 spans 14 amino acids. The CDR3 protein is CASSYDRGDTEAFF. The CDR3 DNA follows: TGTGCCAGCAGCTACGACAGGGGTGACACTGAAGCTTTCTTT.

A word on this clone: One end of the junction varies from germline; a read error may be responsible. This chain uses TRBV27 with TRBJ1-1; no clear D gene. The CDR3 is 14 amino acids. Germline V gene lookup returns CDR1 MNHEY and CDR2 SMNVEV (reference sequence). The CDR3, as DNA: TGTGCCTGCAGTTCTACGGGGTTGCGCACTGAAGCTTTCTTT. This translates into CACSSTGLRTEAFF.

The chain carries TRBV7-3 and TRBJ2-2; D is undetermined. The germline gives CDR1 SGHTA, CDR2 FQGTGA. V was trimmed by 7 bases and J by 0 bases, leaving 9 bases between them. CDR3 size: 14 residues. The CDR3 bases are TGTGCCAGCATGGCAAAAGCGAACACCGGGGAGCTGTTTTTT. This translates into CASMAKANTGELFF.

J is TRBJ1-2 and V is TRBV6-1, with unresolved D. The CDR3 extends over 15 amino acids. CDR1 and CDR2 (germline): MNHNS, SASEGT. V dropped 2 bases and J dropped 0 bases, with 10 bases sitting between them. The CDR3 DNA reads as TGTGCCAGCAGTGAATACAGCGCTACTAACTATGGCTACACCTTC. Its translation is CASSEYSATNYGYTF.

This clone was seen at least ten times. The V call is TRBV28, the J call TRBJ2-3; 9 positions match TRBD1. The CDR3 is 15 amino acids. CDR1 is MDHEN, CDR2 SYDVKM, per germline. Trimming at V came to 5 bases and at J to 4 bases, leaving 7 bases not matched to a gene. CDR3 in amino acids: CASSTGTGPADTQYF. CDR3 bases: TGTGCCAGCAGTACCGGGACAGGGCCCGCAGATACGCAGTATTTT.

This clone showed up many times. V is TRBV20-1 and J is TRBJ2-7; tentative D call: TRBD2 (7 bases). The germline V and J ends were trimmed by 7 bases and 3 bases, with 16 bases remaining between them. There are 13 residues in the CDR3. Germline-derived CDR1 and CDR2 are DFQATT and SNEGSKA (reference sequence). The CDR3 nucleotides read TGCAGTGGTAGGGGGGGAGGGGTCTACGAGCAGTACTTC. Protein product: CSGRGGGVYEQYF.

This clone was found many times. The CDR3: CASSSPGRNYGYTF. Here the CDR3 DNA reads TGTGCCAGCAGCTCCCCGGGACGGAACTATGGCTACACCTTC. The V call is TRBV11-1, the J call TRBJ1-2, with D maybe TRBD1 (5 bases). Trimming cost V 4 bases and J 2 bases, with 11 bases left between them. CDR1 SGHAT and CDR2 FQDESV come from the germline V gene (reference sequence). The CDR3 has 14 residues.

This clone was recorded at least ten times. This chain connects TRBV7-9 to TRBJ1-2; possible D gene TRBD1, 6 bases. Trimming took off 4 bases at V and 2 bases at J, with 11 bases between the two ends. Germline CDR1 SEHNR, CDR2 FQNEAQ (reference sequence). The CDR3 is 14 residues long. The CDR3 sequence: CASSSSGQNYGYTF. CDR3 in DNA: TGTGCCAGCAGCTCCTCTGGACAGAACTATGGCTACACCTTC.

By share, this clone counts as medium-sized. The J gene is TRBJ1-6, the V gene TRBV6-1, with D possibly being TRBD1 (5 bases). Deletions cut 6 bases from V and 2 bases from J, with 8 bases between. The CDR3 runs 14 residues. Germline CDR1 and CDR2: MNHNS and SASEGT. Here the CDR3 reads CASRDNTYNSPLHF. In nucleotides, the CDR3 is TGTGCCAGCAGGGACAACACCTATAATTCACCCCTCCACTTT.